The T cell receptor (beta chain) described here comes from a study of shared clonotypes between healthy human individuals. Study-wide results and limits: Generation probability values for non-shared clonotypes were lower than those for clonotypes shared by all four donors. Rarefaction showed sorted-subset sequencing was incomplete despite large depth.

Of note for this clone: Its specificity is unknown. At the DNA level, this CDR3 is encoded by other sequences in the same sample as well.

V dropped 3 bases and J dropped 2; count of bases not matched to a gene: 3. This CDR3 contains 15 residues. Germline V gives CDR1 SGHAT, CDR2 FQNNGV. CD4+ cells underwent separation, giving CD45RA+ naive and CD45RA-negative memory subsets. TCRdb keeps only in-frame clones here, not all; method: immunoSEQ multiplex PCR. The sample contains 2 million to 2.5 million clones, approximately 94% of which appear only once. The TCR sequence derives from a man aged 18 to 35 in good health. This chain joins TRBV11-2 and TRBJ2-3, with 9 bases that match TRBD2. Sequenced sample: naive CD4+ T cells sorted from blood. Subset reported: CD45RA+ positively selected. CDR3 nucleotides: TGTGCCAGCAGCTTTAGCGGGGGATCCACAGATACGCAGTATTTT. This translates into CASSFSGGSTDTQYF.